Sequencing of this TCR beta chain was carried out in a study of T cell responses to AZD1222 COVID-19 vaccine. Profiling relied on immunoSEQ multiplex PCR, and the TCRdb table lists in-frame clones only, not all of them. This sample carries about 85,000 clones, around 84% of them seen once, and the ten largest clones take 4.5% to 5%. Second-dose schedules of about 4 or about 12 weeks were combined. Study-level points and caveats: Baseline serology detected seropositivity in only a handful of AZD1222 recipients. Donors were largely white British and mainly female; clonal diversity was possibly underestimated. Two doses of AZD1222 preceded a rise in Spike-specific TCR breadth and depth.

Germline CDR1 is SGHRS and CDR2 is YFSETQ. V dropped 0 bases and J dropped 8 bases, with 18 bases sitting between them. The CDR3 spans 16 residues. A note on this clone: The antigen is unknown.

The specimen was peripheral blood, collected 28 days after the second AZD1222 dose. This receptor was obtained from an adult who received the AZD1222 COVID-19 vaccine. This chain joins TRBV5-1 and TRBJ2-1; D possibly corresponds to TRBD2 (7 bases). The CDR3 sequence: CASSLAKRGGYYEQFF. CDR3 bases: TGCGCCAGCAGCTTGGCCAAAAGGGGGGGATACTATGAGCAGTTCTTC.